These 14 T cell receptor beta chains share one sample of origin, sequenced in a study of blood T cell repertoires in COVID-19 (dated by TCRdb to about 2020). The library was produced with the immunoSEQ multiplex PCR assay. The source is immuneACCESS, and TCRdb retained only in-frame sequences with V and J called. Part of the clones is not carried over; for the studies checked, unresolved V genes explain less than half of this, and the remainder is unexplained. The sample profile shows 100,000 to 150,000 clones; over 65% of them were found once. The top ten hold about 6.8% of the sample. The sequenced sample consisted of peripheral blood. These receptors all come from an older man with acute or convalescent COVID-19.

The gene calls are TRBV28 and TRBJ2-5; 9 bases fit TRBD1. V dropped 1 base and J dropped 4; count of bases not matched to a gene: 7. CDR3 size: 16 residues. CDR1 is MDHEN, CDR2 SYDVKM, per germline. The CDR3 reads CASSLFITGGGETQYF. The CDR3 DNA is TGTGCCAGCAGTTTATTCATCACAGGGGGCGGAGAGACCCAGTACTTC.

The chain is built from TRBV11-2 and TRBJ2-2; 12 nucleotides agree with TRBD2. CDR1 SGHAT and CDR2 FQNNGV come from the germline V gene. V shed 4 bases, J shed 7 bases, and the junction held 10 bases outside the gene matches. The CDR3 consists of 17 residues. The CDR3 DNA sequence: TGTGCCAGCAGCTCCCGACTAGCGGGAGATGAGGTCGGGGAGCTGTTTTTT. Protein product: CASSSRLAGDEVGELFF.

This clone came up a few times. The CDR3 protein is CASSLRGGSAGDGYTF. CDR3 DNA sequence: TGTGCCAGCAGCCTCCGTGGAGGGAGTGCCGGGGATGGCTACACCTTC. The chain combines TRBV7-9 with TRBJ1-2, with D hard to call. The CDR3 contains 16 residues. CDR1 is SEHNR and CDR2 is FQNEAQ in the germline V gene (reference sequence). Trimming removed 5 bases at V and 6 bases at J, with 22 bases between.

This CDR3 reads CASSDGGGWDKNIQYF. In DNA, the CDR3 is TGTGCCAGCAGCGACGGTGGGGGCTGGGACAAAAACATTCAGTACTTC. The J gene is TRBJ2-4, the V gene TRBV5-5; maybe TRBD1 (6 bases). The germline CDR1 and CDR2 sequences are SGHKS and YYEKEE (reference sequence). The CDR3 covers 16 residues. Trimming took 4 bases from V and 3 from J, leaving 17 bases between them.

This rearrangement joins TRBV2 to TRBJ2-3, with D tentatively TRBD2 (5 bases). The CDR3 is made up of 15 amino acids. Germline V CDR1 and CDR2: SNHLY, FYNNEI. Trimming removed 4 bases at V and 2 bases at J, with 13 bases between. CDR3: CASSGVAGLTDTQYF. The DNA of the CDR3 is TGTGCCAGCAGTGGGGTGGCAGGACTCACAGATACGCAGTATTTT. The whole variable domain, filled in from reference TRBV2 and TRBJ2-3, reads EPEVTQTPSHQVTQMGQEVILRCVPISNHLYFYWYRQILGQKVEFLVSFYNNEISEKSEIFDDQFSVERPDGSNFTLKIRSTKLEDSAMYFCASSGVAGLTDTQYFGPGTRLTVL.

The J gene is TRBJ1-2, the V gene TRBV28, with 7 bases matching TRBD1. Germline CDR1 reads MDHEN; CDR2 reads SYDVKM. The CDR3 is 12 amino acids. Germline trimming cut 4 bases from V and 11 bases from J; bases unmatched to any gene: 7. CDR3 in amino acids: CASSSGTVLYTF. The CDR3 nucleotides read TGTGCCAGCAGTTCCGGGACAGTCCTATACACCTTC.

This clone was detected once. The genes are TRBV5-1 and TRBJ2-7; 7 nucleotides line up with TRBD2. The V and J ends lost 4 bases and 0 bases, in that order; junction bases with no gene match: 13. Per the germline V gene, CDR1 is SGHRS and CDR2 is YFSETQ. The CDR3 extends over 17 amino acids. The CDR3 is CASSKSVTGGSSYEQYF. The DNA for the CDR3 is TGCGCCAGCAGCAAGAGTGTAACAGGCGGGAGCTCCTACGAGCAGTACTTC.

The rearrangement joins TRBV29-1 to TRBJ1-1; D gene unclear. With 2 bases removed from V and 5 bases from J, the gap between germline ends came to 12 bases. CDR1 and CDR2 from the germline V gene are SQVTM and ANQGSEA. The CDR3 is 13 residues long. CDR3 bases: TGCAGCGTTGAATATGGGAGTGGGACTGAAGCTTTCTTT. It encodes CSVEYGSGTEAFF.

This clone came up a few times. V gene TRBV7-2 combines with J gene TRBJ1-4; D is possibly TRBD1 (5 bases). The V end was cut by 3 bases, the J end by 10 bases, with 9 bases between. The CDR3 length is 12 residues. Germline CDR1 reads SGHTA; CDR2 reads FQGNSA. The CDR3 here is CASSLGRGKLFF. The CDR3 DNA sequence: TGTGCCAGCAGCTTGGGTAGGGGAAAACTGTTTTTT.

The chain joins TRBV5-4 to TRBJ1-2; tentatively, D is TRBD1 (6 bases). The germline V gene encodes CDR1 SGHNT and CDR2 YYREEE (reference sequence). The CDR3 is made up of 13 amino acids. V shed 0 bases and J shed 8 bases, with 11 bases lying between them. The CDR3 loop reads CASSLGQAAGYTF. The CDR3 nucleotides read TGTGCCAGCAGCTTGGGACAGGCGGCGGGCTACACCTTC.

The chain uses TRBV7-6 and TRBJ2-3; 7 positions match TRBD1. This CDR3 contains 15 residues. Germline lookup yields CDR1 SGHVS and CDR2 FNYEAQ. Unmatched junction bases numbered 3, after V lost 1 base and J lost 2 bases. CDR3 loop: CASSLEGQNTDTQYF. The CDR3 DNA reads as TGTGCCAGCAGCTTAGAGGGACAGAACACAGATACGCAGTATTTT.

The V gene is TRBV24-1, the J gene TRBJ2-7, with D perhaps matching TRBD1 (6 bases). V dropped 4 bases and J dropped 6 bases, with 12 bases sitting between them. CDR1 KGHDR and CDR2 SFDVKD come from the germline V gene. This CDR3 has 13 amino acids. The CDR3 DNA follows: TGTGCCACCAGTGACCCCCTGACAGGCGAGCAGTACTTC. It is translated as CATSDPLTGEQYF.

This clone is a singleton in its sample. The V gene is TRBV4-2, the J gene TRBJ2-7; 8 bases align to TRBD1. The length of the CDR3 is 15 residues. CDR1 LGHNA and CDR2 YNFKEQ come from the germline V gene. The trim removed 1 base at V and 5 bases at J, leaving 7 bases unmatched. Here the CDR3 reads CASSQGTGTVNEQYF. CDR3 bases: TGTGCCAGCAGCCAAGGGACAGGGACGGTCAACGAGCAGTACTTC.

The chain joins TRBV19 to TRBJ2-1, with D unclear. The CDR3 is 16 residues long. In germline, CDR1 is LNHDA, CDR2 SQIVND (reference sequence). V was trimmed by 7 bases and J by 3 bases, leaving 19 bases between them. The CDR3 DNA sequence: TGTGCCAGTACCACTAAGCGAGTGGAAGTCTACAATGAGCAGTTCTTC. It specifies CASTTKRVEVYNEQFF.